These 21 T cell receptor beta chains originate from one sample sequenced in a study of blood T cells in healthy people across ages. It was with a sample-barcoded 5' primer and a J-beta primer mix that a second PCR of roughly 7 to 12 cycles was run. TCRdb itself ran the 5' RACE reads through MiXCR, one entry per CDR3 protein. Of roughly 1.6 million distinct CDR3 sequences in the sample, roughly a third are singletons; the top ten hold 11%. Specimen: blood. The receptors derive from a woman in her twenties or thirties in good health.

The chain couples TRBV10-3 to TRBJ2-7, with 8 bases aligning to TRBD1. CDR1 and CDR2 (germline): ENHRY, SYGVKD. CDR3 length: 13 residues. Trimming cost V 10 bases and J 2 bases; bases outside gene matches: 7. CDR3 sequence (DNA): TGTGCCACTCGGACAGGGCCCCCCTACGAGCAGTACTTC. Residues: CATRTGPPYEQYF.

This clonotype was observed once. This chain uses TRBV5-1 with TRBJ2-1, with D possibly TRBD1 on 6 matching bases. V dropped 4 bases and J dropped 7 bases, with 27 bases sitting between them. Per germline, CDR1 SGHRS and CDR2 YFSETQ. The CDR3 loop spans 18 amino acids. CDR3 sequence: CASSLGQFQRGLWNEQFF. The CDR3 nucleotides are TGCGCCAGCAGCCTGGGACAATTCCAGAGGGGGTTGTGGAATGAGCAGTTCTTC.

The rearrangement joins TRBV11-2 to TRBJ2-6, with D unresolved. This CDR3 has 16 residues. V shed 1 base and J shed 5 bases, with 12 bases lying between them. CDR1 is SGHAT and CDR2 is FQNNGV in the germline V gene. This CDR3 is CASSLVGNLRANVLTF. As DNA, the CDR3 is TGTGCCAGCAGCTTAGTTGGGAACTTGAGGGCCAACGTCCTGACTTTC.

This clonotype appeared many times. The CDR3 nucleotides are TGCGCCAGCAGCGTGGGGACAGATAGAAACATTCAGTACTTC. This gives the protein CASSVGTDRNIQYF. The chain has TRBV5-1 and TRBJ2-4, with 7 bases identical to TRBD1. Germline assignment: CDR1 SGHRS and CDR2 YFSETQ. The CDR3 runs 14 residues. V lost 4 bases, J lost 6 bases, and 7 bases stayed unmatched.

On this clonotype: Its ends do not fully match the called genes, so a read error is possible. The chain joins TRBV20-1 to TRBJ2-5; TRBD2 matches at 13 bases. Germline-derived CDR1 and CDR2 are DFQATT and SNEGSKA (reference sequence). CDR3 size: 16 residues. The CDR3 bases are TGCAGTGCCAGAGATGGACTAGCGGGGGCCTACTCGACCCAGTACTTC. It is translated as CSARDGLAGAYSTQYF.

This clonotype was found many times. This chain's CDR3 is CASSFTGLRTDTQYF. The CDR3 DNA reads as TGTGCCAGCAGCTTCACAGGGTTGAGGACAGATACGCAGTATTTT. The gene calls are TRBV7-3 and TRBJ2-3; D might be TRBD1 (6 bases). V was pared by 3 bases and J by 3 bases, with 13 bases between. Germline CDR1 reads SGHTA; CDR2 reads FQGTGA. The CDR3 extends over 15 amino acids.

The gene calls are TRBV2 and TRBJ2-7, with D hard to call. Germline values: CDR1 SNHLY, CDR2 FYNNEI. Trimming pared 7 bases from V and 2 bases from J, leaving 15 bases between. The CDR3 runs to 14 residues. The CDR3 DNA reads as TGTGCCAGCATGTCCGACCCGTCCCCCTACGAGCAGTACTTC. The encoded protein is CASMSDPSPYEQYF.

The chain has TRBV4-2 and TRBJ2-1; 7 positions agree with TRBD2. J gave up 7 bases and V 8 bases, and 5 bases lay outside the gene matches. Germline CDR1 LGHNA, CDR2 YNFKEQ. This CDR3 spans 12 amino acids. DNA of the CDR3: TGTGCCAGCGGGGGGGATAGGAATGAGCAGTTCTTC. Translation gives CASGGDRNEQFF.

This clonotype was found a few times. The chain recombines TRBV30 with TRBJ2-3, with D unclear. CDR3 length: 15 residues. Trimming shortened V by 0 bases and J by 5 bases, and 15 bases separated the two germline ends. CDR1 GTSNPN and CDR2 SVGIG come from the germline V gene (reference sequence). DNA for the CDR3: TGTGCCTGGAGTGTAGTGGATGTATTGGGAGATACGCAGTATTTT. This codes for CAWSVVDVLGDTQYF.

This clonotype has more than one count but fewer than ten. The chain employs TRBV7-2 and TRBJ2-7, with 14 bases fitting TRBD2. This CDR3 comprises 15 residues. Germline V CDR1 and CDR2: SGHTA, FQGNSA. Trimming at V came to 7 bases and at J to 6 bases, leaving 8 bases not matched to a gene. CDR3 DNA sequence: TGTGCCAGCAACACGGGACTAGCGGGAGCGGGCGAGCAGTACTTC. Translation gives CASNTGLAGAGEQYF.

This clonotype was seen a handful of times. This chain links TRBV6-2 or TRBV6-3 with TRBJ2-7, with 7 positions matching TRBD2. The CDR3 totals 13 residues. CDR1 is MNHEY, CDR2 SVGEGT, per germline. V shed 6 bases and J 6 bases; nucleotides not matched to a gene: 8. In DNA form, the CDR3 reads TGTGCCAGCAGCCTAGCGGAGACATGCGAGCAGTACTTC. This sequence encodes CASSLAETCEQYF.

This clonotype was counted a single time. CDR3 sequence reads: CASRPSWGAGGLAFF. The CDR3 DNA reads as TGTGCCAGCAGACCCAGCTGGGGTGCAGGGGGGTTAGCTTTCTTT. The chain combines TRBV12-3 or TRBV12-4 with TRBJ1-1, with 7 bases that match TRBD1. The V gene end was trimmed by 6 bases and the J gene end by 10 bases; junction bases not matched to a gene: 17. The CDR3 has 15 residues.

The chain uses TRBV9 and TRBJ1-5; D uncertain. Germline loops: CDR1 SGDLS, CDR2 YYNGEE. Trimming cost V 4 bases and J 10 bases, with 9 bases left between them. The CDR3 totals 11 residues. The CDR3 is CASSSCHPQHF. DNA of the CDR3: TGTGCCAGCAGCTCATGCCATCCCCAGCATTTT.

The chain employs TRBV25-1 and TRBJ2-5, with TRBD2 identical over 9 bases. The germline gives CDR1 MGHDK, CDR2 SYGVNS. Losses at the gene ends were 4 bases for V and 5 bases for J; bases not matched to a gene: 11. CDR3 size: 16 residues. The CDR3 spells CASSGGTGLAWETQYF. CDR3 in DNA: TGTGCCAGCAGTGGGGGCACGGGACTAGCCTGGGAGACCCAGTACTTC.

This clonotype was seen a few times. CDR3 in DNA: TGTGCCACCAGCTACGGATCTTCGGGGTACTACGAGCAGTACTTC. Protein: CATSYGSSGYYEQYF. The genes are TRBV15 and TRBJ2-7; possible D gene TRBD2, 5 bases. V dropped 5 bases and J dropped 3 bases, with 17 bases sitting between them. The CDR3 contains 15 residues. The germline gives CDR1 LNHNV, CDR2 YYDKDF (reference sequence).

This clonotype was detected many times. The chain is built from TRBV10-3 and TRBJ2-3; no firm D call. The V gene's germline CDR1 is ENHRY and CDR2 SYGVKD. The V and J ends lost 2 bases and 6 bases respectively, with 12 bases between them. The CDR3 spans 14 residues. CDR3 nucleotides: TGTGCCATCAGTGAGCGGCTGACCCCCGATACGCAGTATTTT. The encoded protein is CAISERLTPDTQYF.

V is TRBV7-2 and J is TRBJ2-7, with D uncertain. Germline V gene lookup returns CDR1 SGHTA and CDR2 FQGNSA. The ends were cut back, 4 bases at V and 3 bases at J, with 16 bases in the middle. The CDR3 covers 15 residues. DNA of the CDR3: TGTGCCAGCAGCTCTTCGGCTAGGTCCCTCTACGAGCAGTACTTC. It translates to CASSSSARSLYEQYF. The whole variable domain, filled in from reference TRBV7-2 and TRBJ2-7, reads GAGVSQSPSNKVTEKGKDVELRCDPISGHTALYWYRQSLGQGLEFLIYFQGNSAPDKSGLPSDRFSAERTGGSVSTLTIQRTQQEDSAVYLCASSSSARSLYEQYFGPGTRLTVT.

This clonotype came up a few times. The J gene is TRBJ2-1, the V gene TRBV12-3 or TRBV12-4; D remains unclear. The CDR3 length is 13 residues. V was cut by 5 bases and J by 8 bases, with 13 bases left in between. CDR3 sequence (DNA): TGTGCCAGCAGTCCCCCTTTGAGTCATGAGCAGTTCTTC. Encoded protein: CASSPPLSHEQFF.

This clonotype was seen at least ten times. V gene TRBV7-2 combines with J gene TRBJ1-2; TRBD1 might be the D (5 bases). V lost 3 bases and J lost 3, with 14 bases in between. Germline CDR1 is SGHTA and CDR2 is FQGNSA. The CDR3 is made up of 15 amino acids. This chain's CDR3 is CASSFRGGADYGYTF. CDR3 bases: TGTGCCAGCAGCTTTCGGGGCGGGGCAGACTATGGCTACACCTTC.

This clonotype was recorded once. CDR3 region: CASSTSGTETDTQYF. DNA for the CDR3: TGTGCCAGTAGTACCTCCGGGACAGAGACAGATACGCAGTATTTT. This sequence joins TRBV19 and TRBJ2-3; 7 nucleotides agree with TRBD1. After removal of 4 bases from V and 3 bases from J, the junction contained 7 bases not matched to a gene. The germline V gene encodes CDR1 LNHDA and CDR2 SQIVND (reference sequence). The CDR3 consists of 15 residues.

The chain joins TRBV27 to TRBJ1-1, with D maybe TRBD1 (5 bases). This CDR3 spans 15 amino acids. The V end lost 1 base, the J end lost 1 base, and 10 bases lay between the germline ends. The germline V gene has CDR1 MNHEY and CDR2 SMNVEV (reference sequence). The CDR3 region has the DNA TGTGCCAGCAGTTTATTATTTGGGGGGAACACTGAAGCTTTCTTT. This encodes CASSLLFGGNTEAFF.